These 18 T cell receptor beta chains originate from one sample sequenced in a study of blood T cells in healthy people across ages (dated by TCRdb to the mid-2010s). Library creation used 5' RACE. The run used an Illumina HiSeq 2500. A second PCR of about 7 to 12 cycles was run with a J-beta primer mix and a sample-barcoded 5' primer. TCRdb itself trimmed the public reads at Q25 with fastp, ran MiXCR and retained productive beta chains. Rows with one shared CDR3 protein collapse into an entry with the most common genes and DNA. This sample gives some 710,000 distinct CDR3 sequences in total; 22% of them show up just once. Together, the top ten hold approximately 20% of the sample. Material: blood. These receptors came from a man between 65 and 79 years old in good health.

This clonotype was observed a handful of times. The chain links TRBV19 to TRBJ1-4; 11 positions match TRBD1. After removal of 7 bases from V and 7 bases from J, the junction contained 2 bases not matched to a gene. The germline V gene has CDR1 LNHDA and CDR2 SQIVND (reference sequence). This CDR3 is 13 amino acids long. The CDR3 region has the DNA TGTGCCAGTAAGGACAGGGGGCTTGAAAAACTGTTTTTT. It codes for CASKDRGLEKLFF.

This clonotype was seen more than once but under ten times. This chain uses TRBV5-1 with TRBJ2-5, with 8 bases aligning to TRBD2. Germline V gene data show CDR1 as SGHRS and CDR2 as YFSETQ. There are 15 residues in the CDR3. Trimming took 5 bases from V and 2 from J; bases not matched to a gene: 8. The CDR3 here is CASRYTGTRQETQYF. The DNA for the CDR3 is TGCGCCAGCAGATATACCGGGACTAGGCAAGAGACCCAGTACTTC.

The chain combines TRBV5-6 with TRBJ1-4; TRBD1 matches 8 bases. CDR1 and CDR2 from the germline V gene are SGHDT and YYEEEE. V was clipped by 2 bases and J by 12 bases; unmatched bases: 6. The CDR3 has 13 amino acids. This CDR3 is CASSFDRGGELFF. The CDR3 DNA is TGTGCCAGCAGCTTTGACAGGGGCGGGGAACTGTTTTTT.

This clonotype showed up just a few times. The chain combines TRBV20-1 with TRBJ1-5; D is possibly TRBD1 (6 bases). V dropped 1 base and J dropped 0 bases, with 19 bases sitting between them. Looked up from germline, CDR1 is DFQATT and CDR2 is SNEGSKA (reference sequence). The CDR3 totals 18 residues. As DNA, the CDR3 is TGCAGTGCTAGAGTTGGGGGCCAGGGGATTTATAGCAATCAGCCCCAGCATTTT. This translates into CSARVGGQGIYSNQPQHF.

The V gene is TRBV4-2, the J gene TRBJ2-3; 9 bases match TRBD2. Trimming at V came to 4 bases and at J to 6 bases, leaving 8 bases not matched to a gene. The CDR3 covers 15 residues. The V gene's germline CDR1 is LGHNA and CDR2 YNFKEQ. The CDR3, as DNA: TGTGCCAGCAGCCCGACTAGCGGCGATTGGGATACGCAGTATTTT. This gives the protein CASSPTSGDWDTQYF.

The chain employs TRBV14 and TRBJ1-6; no clear D gene. Trimming pared 0 bases from V and 10 bases from J, leaving 16 bases between. There are 16 residues in the CDR3. Germline V gene data show CDR1 as SGHDN and CDR2 as FVKESK. The CDR3 region is CASSQDFGRPGSPLHF. DNA for the CDR3: TGTGCCAGCAGCCAAGATTTCGGCCGACCGGGATCACCCCTCCACTTT. Together with reference TRBV14 and TRBJ1-6, the CDR3 gives the full variable domain: EAGVTQFPSHSVIEKGQTVTLRCDPISGHDNLYWYRRVMGKEIKFLLHFVKESKQDESGMPNNRFLAERTGGTYSTLKVQPAELEDSGVYFCASSQDFGRPGSPLHFGNGTRLTVT.

The chain carries TRBV13 and TRBJ2-5, with TRBD1 identical over 7 bases. The V gene's germline CDR1 is PRHDT and CDR2 FYEKMQ (reference sequence). Trimming at V came to 5 bases and at J to 3 bases, leaving 9 bases not matched to a gene. This CDR3 is 15 amino acids long. The CDR3 sequence: CASSRRGRAEETQYF. In DNA form, the CDR3 reads TGTGCCAGCAGCCGAAGGGGGCGAGCAGAAGAGACCCAGTACTTC.

This clonotype was recorded at least ten times. The chain combines TRBV25-1 with TRBJ2-1; D is unclear. The ends were cut back, 3 bases at V and 3 bases at J, with 6 bases in the middle. From germline, CDR1 is MGHDK and CDR2 SYGVNS. CDR3 length equals 13 residues. CDR3 protein: CASSEPGYNEQFF. The CDR3 coding sequence is TGTGCCAGCAGTGAGCCAGGCTACAATGAGCAGTTCTTC.

This clonotype was recorded once. This chain joins TRBV2 and TRBJ2-4, with 8 positions matching TRBD2. This CDR3 has 17 residues. Germline lookup yields CDR1 SNHLY and CDR2 FYNNEI. V dropped 4 bases and J dropped 0; count of bases not matched to a gene: 8. The CDR3 DNA is TGTGCCAGCAGTGGTCGTCTAGCGGGCCTAGCCAAAAACATTCAGTACTTC. Its protein is CASSGRLAGLAKNIQYF.

The genes are TRBV5-6 and TRBJ2-3; TRBD1 or TRBD2 may be the D gene (6 bases each). This CDR3 has 13 amino acids. Trimming shortened V by 2 bases and J by 5 bases, and 9 bases separated the two germline ends. Germline V gene sequence: CDR1 SGHDT, CDR2 YYEEEE. CDR3 sequence reads: CASSFGGRDTQYF. The CDR3 region has the DNA TGTGCCAGCAGCTTCGGGGGCAGAGATACGCAGTATTTT.

This clonotype has only a few counts. The chain uses TRBV4-2 and TRBJ1-5; D gene unclear. Trimming left V 1 base short and J 2 bases short, with 12 bases between. Per the germline V gene, CDR1 is LGHNA and CDR2 is YNFKEQ. The CDR3 covers 16 residues. DNA of the CDR3: TGTGCCAGCAGCCAAGTCGACGGATTAGGCAATCAGCCCCAGCATTTT. It specifies CASSQVDGLGNQPQHF.

On this clonotype: An end of the junction differs from the germline gene, which may be a read error. The CDR3 loop is CASSPTGGQETQHF. As DNA, the CDR3 is TGTGCCAGCAGTCCGACAGGGGGTCAAGAGACCCAGCACTTC. J is TRBJ2-5 and V is TRBV12-3 or TRBV12-4; 9 bases align to TRBD1. This CDR3 is 14 amino acids long.

This clonotype appeared a few times. The chain couples TRBV25-1 to TRBJ2-6; D unclear. The V end was cut by 7 bases, the J end by 3 bases, with 13 bases between. Looked up from germline, CDR1 is MGHDK and CDR2 is SYGVNS. This CDR3 contains 15 residues. The CDR3 bases are TGTGCCAGCAACCCAGGACCAAGTGGGGCCAACGTCCTGACTTTC. Translation: CASNPGPSGANVLTF.

This clonotype was counted between two and nine times. The rearrangement links TRBV7-2 to TRBJ2-7, with D perhaps matching TRBD1 (6 bases). CDR1 SGHTA and CDR2 FQGNSA come from the germline V gene. The CDR3 has 13 residues. V lost 5 bases, J lost 2 bases, and 10 bases lay in between. This CDR3 is CASSMTGTYEQYF. The CDR3 nucleotides are TGTGCCAGCAGCATGACAGGAACCTACGAGCAGTACTTC.

The V gene is TRBV7-3, the J gene TRBJ2-7; TRBD1 agrees at 11 bases. This CDR3 region has 19 residues. Germline V gene data show CDR1 as SGHTA and CDR2 as FQGTGA. The DNA of the CDR3 is TGTGCCAACAGCTTATTAATCCGATGGGGGACAGGGGGATCCGAAGAGCAGTACGTC. Translating gives CANSLLIRWGTGGSEEQYV.

The chain is built from TRBV29-1 and TRBJ1-3; D unclear. Between the trimmed V and J ends, which lost 3 bases and 8 bases, there was a span of 11 bases. The CDR3 runs to 12 residues. CDR1 SQVTM and CDR2 ANQGSEA come from the germline V gene. The DNA of the CDR3 is TGCAGCGTTGACGGCAACGGGGACACCATATATTTT. Encoded protein: CSVDGNGDTIYF.

The chain combines TRBV11-2 with TRBJ1-4; D is unresolved. The CDR3 length is 14 residues. The germline CDR1 and CDR2 sequences are SGHAT and FQNNGV. Trimming shortened V by 5 bases and J by 0 bases, and 7 bases separated the two germline ends. The CDR3 reads CASSPFTTNEKLFF. The CDR3 DNA follows: TGTGCCAGCAGCCCATTCACAACTAATGAAAAACTGTTTTTT.

The gene calls are TRBV25-1 and TRBJ2-7; no firm D call. Trimming took off 4 bases at V and 0 bases at J, with 7 bases between the two ends. CDR1 and CDR2 from the germline V gene are MGHDK and SYGVNS. The CDR3 is 13 residues long. The CDR3: CASSGFSSYEQYV. CDR3 nucleotide sequence: TGTGCCAGCAGTGGATTTAGCTCCTACGAGCAGTACGTC.